The entry that follows covers one TCR beta chain sequence. The sample belongs to a study of blood T cell repertoires in COVID-19. Some clones are missing from TCRdb's copy, which holds only in-frame ones; the method was immunoSEQ multiplex PCR. The data show tens of thousands of clones, 85% to 90% seen once. There are 14 residues in the CDR3. From germline, CDR1 is SGHAT and CDR2 FQNNGV. Trimming shortened V by 6 bases and J by 9 bases, and 20 bases separated the two germline ends. This clonotype was obtained from a woman in her fifties or sixties with acute or convalescent COVID-19. This sequence joins TRBV11-2 and TRBJ1-1; possibly TRBD1 for D (6 bases). The sequencing input was peripheral blood. DNA of the CDR3: TGTGCCAGCAGTTCGACCCTGACAGGCCAAAAAGCTTTCTTT. Its protein is CASSSTLTGQKAFF.